The 10 T cell receptor beta chains listed next were all sequenced from one sample in a study of shared clonotypes between healthy human individuals. Data came from immunoSEQ multiplex PCR; TCRdb stores just in-frame clones and leaves some out. The data show roughly 1,100,000 clones, with about 76% seen just once and 1.4% to 1.5% held by the top ten. Sequencing input: memory CD4+ T cells sorted from blood. Subset: CD45RA-negative fraction. The receptor set was obtained from a young man in good health.

CDR3 DNA: TGTGCCAGCAGGGGGCCGAGGGGGGCAACTAATGAAAAACTGTTTTTT. Its protein is CASRGPRGATNEKLFF. The gene calls are TRBV25-1 and TRBJ1-4, with a tentative D call TRBD1 (6 bases). Germline V gene data show CDR1 as MGHDK and CDR2 as SYGVNS. The ends were cut back, 6 bases at V and 0 bases at J, with 14 bases in the middle. The CDR3 has 16 amino acids.

The chain carries TRBV5-5 and TRBJ2-3; 8 bases are a match to TRBD2. V shed 0 bases, J shed 4 bases, and the junction held 1 base outside the gene matches. CDR3 size: 14 residues. CDR1 and CDR2 from the germline V gene are SGHKS and YYEKEE (reference sequence). For the CDR3, the DNA is TGTGCCAGCAGCTTGGGACTAGCGCCAGATACGCAGTATTTT. It codes for CASSLGLAPDTQYF.

This chain links TRBV28 with TRBJ2-5; tentative D call: TRBD1 (6 bases). Germline loops: CDR1 MDHEN, CDR2 SYDVKM. The V end was cut by 7 bases, the J end by 5 bases, with 11 bases between. This CDR3 spans 12 amino acids. The DNA of the CDR3 is TGTGCCAGCAACTCAGGGGTTGAGACCCAGTACTTC. Protein sequence: CASNSGVETQYF.

This clone was counted only a few times. This chain links TRBV29-1 with TRBJ2-7, with D possibly matching TRBD2 (6 bases). The CDR3 has 13 residues. The V gene's germline CDR1 is SQVTM and CDR2 ANQGSEA. Trimming shortened V by 6 bases and J by 7 bases, and 19 bases separated the two germline ends. Here the CDR3 DNA reads TGCAGCGTGCTGGGACTCCCCAGTTGGGAGCAGTACTTC. Its translation: CSVLGLPSWEQYF.

V and J are TRBV11-3 and TRBJ2-7; a weak D match, TRBD2 (7 bases). Germline V gene lookup returns CDR1 SGHNT and CDR2 YENEEA. The CDR3 covers 19 residues. Trimming removed 0 bases at V and 0 bases at J, with 21 bases between. CDR3: CASSLDSDQGGGRSYEQYF. The CDR3 DNA is TGTGCCAGCAGCTTAGATAGTGATCAGGGAGGGGGACGCTCCTACGAGCAGTACTTC.

There are many counts of this clone. Within the sample, other DNA sequences also encode this same CDR3. CDR3 bases: TGTGCCAGCAGCTTGGGGACAGATGGCTACACCTTC. This codes for CASSLGTDGYTF. The chain carries TRBV5-4 and TRBJ1-2, with D possibly matching TRBD1 (6 bases). The V gene lost 0 bases and the J gene lost 6 bases, with 6 bases spanning the gap. The CDR3 consists of 12 residues. Germline CDR1 is SGHNT and CDR2 is YYREEE (reference sequence).

A word on this clone: This sample includes further DNA sequences coding for the same CDR3. The chain has TRBV19 and TRBJ1-5; D remains ambiguous. Germline loops: CDR1 LNHDA, CDR2 SQIVND (reference sequence). The V end was cut by 1 base, the J end by 1 base, with 8 bases between. The CDR3 has 15 amino acids. CDR3 in DNA: TGTGCCAGTAGTATAGCAAGACGGAGCAATCAGCCCCAGCATTTT. It specifies CASSIARRSNQPQHF.

The DNA for the CDR3 is TGTGCCACCAGCAGTGAGAGGGGCACTGAAGCTTTCTTT. Translated, it gives CATSSERGTEAFF. V is TRBV15 and J is TRBJ1-1; maybe TRBD1 (5 bases). V was pared by 3 bases and J by 4 bases, with 9 bases between. Germline assignment: CDR1 LNHNV and CDR2 YYDKDF (reference sequence). The CDR3 covers 13 residues.

Remarks on this clone: The same CDR3 arises from other DNA sequences in this sample as well. CDR3 coding DNA: TGCGCCAGCAGCCAAGAGGGGCAGGGGGCGTACGAGCAGTACTTC. This codes for CASSQEGQGAYEQYF. The V and J genes are TRBV4-3 and TRBJ2-7; 8 positions agree with TRBD1. The ends lost 0 bases at V and 4 bases at J; junction bases unmatched: 5. Germline V gene lookup returns CDR1 LGHNA and CDR2 YSLEER. This CDR3 region has 15 residues.

The sample holds one count of this clone. The sample carries other DNA sequences with the same CDR3. The V call is TRBV10-3, the J call TRBJ1-2; 8 bases agree with TRBD1. The CDR3 covers 13 residues. Germline V lookup: CDR1 ENHRY, CDR2 SYGVKD. V lost 6 bases to trimming and J lost 2 bases; unmatched junction nucleotides: 2. The CDR3 loop is CAISRDRNYGYTF. In DNA form, the CDR3 reads TGTGCCATCAGCCGGGACAGGAACTATGGCTACACCTTC.